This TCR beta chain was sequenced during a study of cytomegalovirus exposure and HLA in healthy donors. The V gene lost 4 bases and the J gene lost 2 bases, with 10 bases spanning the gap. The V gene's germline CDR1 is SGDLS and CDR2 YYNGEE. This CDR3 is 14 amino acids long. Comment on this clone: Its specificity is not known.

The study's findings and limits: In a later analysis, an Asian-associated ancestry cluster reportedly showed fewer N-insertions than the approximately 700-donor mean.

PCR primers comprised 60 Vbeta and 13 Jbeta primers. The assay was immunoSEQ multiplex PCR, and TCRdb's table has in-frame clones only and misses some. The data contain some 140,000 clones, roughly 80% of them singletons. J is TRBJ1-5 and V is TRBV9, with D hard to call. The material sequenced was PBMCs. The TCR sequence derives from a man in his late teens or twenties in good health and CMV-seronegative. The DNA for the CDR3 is TGTGCCAGCAGCCCGTCCGGAGGCAATCAGCCCCAGCATTTT. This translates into CASSPSGGNQPQHF.